This T cell receptor beta chain was captured by sequencing in a study of identical twins. Trimming took off 3 bases at V and 1 base at J, with 21 bases between the two ends. CDR3 size: 18 residues. CDR1 is SGHDT, CDR2 YYEEEE, per germline. There are many counts of this clonotype. Antigen specificity is unknown. Whole-study findings and limits: The study drew conclusions from cross-sectional statistical analysis, not from following the same donors. Out-of-frame TCR alpha sharing in monozygotic twins exceeded recombination model predictions.

A universal primer site was incorporated via template switching, and the cDNA contained unique molecular identifiers. In TCRdb, the 5' RACE reads were re-called with MiXCR into one record per CDR3 protein. The table has a few hundred thousand distinct CDR3 sequences, around 18% seen once; the top ten hold more than 10%. Each donor was a healthy Caucasian. This TCR was recovered from a man aged 50 to 60 in good health. Sequenced: naive T cells sorted from blood. This chain joins TRBV5-6 and TRBJ2-3, with a tentative D call TRBD2 (6 bases). This CDR3 reads CASSYRWGVSSGTDTQYF. CDR3 DNA: TGTGCCAGCAGCTATCGGTGGGGGGTGAGTTCCGGCACAGATACGCAGTATTTT.